This T cell receptor beta chain was identified during a study of blood T cells in healthy people across ages. Findings and limits, study-wide: Conclusively comparing naive with antigen-experienced cells was impossible with unsorted PBMCs. Estimated diversity, derived from one million T cells, was regarded as an underestimate. Older age went with lower TCR beta diversity per million T cells, in a roughly linear way.

PCR was performed a second time for about 7 to 11 cycles using a sample-barcoded 5' primer and a J-beta primer mix. The study obtained at least 2.5 million CDR3-containing paired-end reads from every sample. One entry per CDR3 protein, called by TCRdb with MiXCR from the 5' RACE reads. The table shows fewer than 1 million distinct CDR3 sequences, with around 45% occurring only once. As for this clonotype: The antigen remains undetermined.

Germline CDR1 reads MNHNS; CDR2 reads SASEGT. V lost 8 bases and J lost 14, with 22 bases in between. This CDR3 is 13 amino acids long. The chain is built from TRBV6-1 and TRBJ2-1; D is possibly TRBD2 (6 bases). The TCR was taken from a man in his 60s in good health. Material for sequencing was blood. DNA for the CDR3: TGTGCCAGCGGGTCATCGAGCCACGGGAGCAAGTTCTTC. It yields the protein CASGSSSHGSKFF.